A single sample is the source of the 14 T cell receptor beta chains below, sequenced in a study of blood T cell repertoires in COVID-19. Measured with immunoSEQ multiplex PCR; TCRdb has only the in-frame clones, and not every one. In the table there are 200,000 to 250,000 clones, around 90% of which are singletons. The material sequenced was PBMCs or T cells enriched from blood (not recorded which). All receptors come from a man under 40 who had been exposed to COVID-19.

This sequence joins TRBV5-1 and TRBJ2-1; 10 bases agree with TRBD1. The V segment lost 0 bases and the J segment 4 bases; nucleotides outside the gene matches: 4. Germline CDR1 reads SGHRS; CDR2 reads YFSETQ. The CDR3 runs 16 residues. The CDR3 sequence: CASSLGQGAYYNEQFF. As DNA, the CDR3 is TGCGCCAGCAGCTTGGGACAGGGGGCTTATTACAATGAGCAGTTCTTC. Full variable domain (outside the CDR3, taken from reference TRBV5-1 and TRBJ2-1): KAGVTQTPRYLIKTRGQQVTLSCSPISGHRSVSWYQQTPGQGLQFLFEYFSETQRNKGNFPGRFSGRQFSNSRSEMNVSTLELGDSALYLCASSLGQGAYYNEQFFGPGTRLTVL.

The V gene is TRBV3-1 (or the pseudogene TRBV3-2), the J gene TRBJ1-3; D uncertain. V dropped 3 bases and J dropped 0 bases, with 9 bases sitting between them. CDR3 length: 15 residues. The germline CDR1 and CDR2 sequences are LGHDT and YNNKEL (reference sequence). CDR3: CASSQIEGSGNTIYF. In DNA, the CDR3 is TGTGCCAGCAGCCAGATAGAGGGCTCTGGAAACACCATATATTTT.

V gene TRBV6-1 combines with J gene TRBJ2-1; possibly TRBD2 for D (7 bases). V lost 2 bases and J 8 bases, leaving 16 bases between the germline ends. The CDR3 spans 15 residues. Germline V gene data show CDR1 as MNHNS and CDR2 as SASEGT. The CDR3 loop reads CASSEWGGAIDEQFF. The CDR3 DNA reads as TGTGCCAGCAGTGAATGGGGGGGGGCCATCGATGAGCAGTTCTTC.

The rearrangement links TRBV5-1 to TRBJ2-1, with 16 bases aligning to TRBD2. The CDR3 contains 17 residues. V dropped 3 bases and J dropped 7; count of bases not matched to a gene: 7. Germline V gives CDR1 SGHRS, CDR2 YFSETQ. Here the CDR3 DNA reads TGCGCCAGCAGCTCGGGACTAGCGGGGGGGCCGGGTAATGAGCAGTTCTTC. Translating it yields CASSSGLAGGPGNEQFF.

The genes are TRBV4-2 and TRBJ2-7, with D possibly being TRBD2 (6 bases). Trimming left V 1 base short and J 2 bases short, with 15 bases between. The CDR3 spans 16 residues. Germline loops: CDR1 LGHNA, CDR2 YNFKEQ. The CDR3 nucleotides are TGTGCCAGCAGCCAAGCGGTGGCGGGGACGGCCTACGAGCAGTACTTC. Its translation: CASSQAVAGTAYEQYF.

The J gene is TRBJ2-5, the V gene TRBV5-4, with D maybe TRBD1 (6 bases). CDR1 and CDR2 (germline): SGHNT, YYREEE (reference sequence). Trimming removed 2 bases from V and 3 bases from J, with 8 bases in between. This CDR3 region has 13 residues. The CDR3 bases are TGTGCCAGCAGCTTAAAGGGGGAAGAGACCCAGTACTTC. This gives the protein CASSLKGEETQYF.

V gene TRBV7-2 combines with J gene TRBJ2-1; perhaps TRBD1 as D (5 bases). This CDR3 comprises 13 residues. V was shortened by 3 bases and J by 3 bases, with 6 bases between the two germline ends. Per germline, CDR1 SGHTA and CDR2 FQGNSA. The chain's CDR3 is CASSFDSYNEQFF. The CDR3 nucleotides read TGTGCCAGCAGCTTCGACAGCTACAATGAGCAGTTCTTC.

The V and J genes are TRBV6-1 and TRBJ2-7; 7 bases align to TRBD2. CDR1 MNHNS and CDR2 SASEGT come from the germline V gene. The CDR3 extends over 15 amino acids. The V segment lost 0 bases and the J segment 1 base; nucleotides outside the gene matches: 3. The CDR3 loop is CASSEAGGLSYEQYF. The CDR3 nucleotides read TGTGCCAGCAGTGAAGCGGGGGGGTTATCCTACGAGCAGTACTTC.

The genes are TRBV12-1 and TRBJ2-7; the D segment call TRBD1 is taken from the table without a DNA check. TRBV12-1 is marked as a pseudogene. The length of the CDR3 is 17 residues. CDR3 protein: CASSFASRQGASYEQYF. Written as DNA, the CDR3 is TGTGCCAGCAGCTTTGCGAGCCGCCAGGGGGCGTCTTACGAGCAGTACTTC.

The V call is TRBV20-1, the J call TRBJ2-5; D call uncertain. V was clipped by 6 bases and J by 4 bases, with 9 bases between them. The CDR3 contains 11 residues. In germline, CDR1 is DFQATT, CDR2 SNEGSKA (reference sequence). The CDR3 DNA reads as TGCAGTGCAAGCGTCTCAGAGACCCAGTACTTC. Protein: CSASVSETQYF.

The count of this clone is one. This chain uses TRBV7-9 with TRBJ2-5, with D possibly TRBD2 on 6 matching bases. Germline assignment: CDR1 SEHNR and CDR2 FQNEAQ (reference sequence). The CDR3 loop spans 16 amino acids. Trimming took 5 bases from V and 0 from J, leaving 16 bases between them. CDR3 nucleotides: TGTGCCAGCAGCCCGACGGGGGTAAATCACCAAGAGACCCAGTACTTC. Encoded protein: CASSPTGVNHQETQYF.

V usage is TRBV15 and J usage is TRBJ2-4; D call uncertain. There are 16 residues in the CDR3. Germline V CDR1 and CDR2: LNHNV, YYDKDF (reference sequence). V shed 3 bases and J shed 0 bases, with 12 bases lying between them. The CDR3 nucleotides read TGTGCCACCAGCAGTAAGGAGCGCATAGCCAAAAACATTCAGTACTTC. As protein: CATSSKERIAKNIQYF.

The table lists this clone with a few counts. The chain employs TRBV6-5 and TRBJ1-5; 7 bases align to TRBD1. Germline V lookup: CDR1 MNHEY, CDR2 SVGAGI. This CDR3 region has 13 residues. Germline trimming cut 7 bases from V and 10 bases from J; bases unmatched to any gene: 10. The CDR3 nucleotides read TGTGCCAGCACCGGACAGGAAATTAGACCCCAGCATTTT. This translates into CASTGQEIRPQHF.

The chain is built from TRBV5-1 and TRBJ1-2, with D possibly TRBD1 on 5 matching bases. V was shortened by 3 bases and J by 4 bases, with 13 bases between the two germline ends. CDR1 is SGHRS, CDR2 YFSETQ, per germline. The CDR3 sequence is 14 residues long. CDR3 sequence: CASSSGGLGYGYTF. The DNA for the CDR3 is TGCGCCAGCAGCTCGGGGGGATTGGGCTATGGCTACACCTTC. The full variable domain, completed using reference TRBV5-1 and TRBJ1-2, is KAGVTQTPRYLIKTRGQQVTLSCSPISGHRSVSWYQQTPGQGLQFLFEYFSETQRNKGNFPGRFSGRQFSNSRSEMNVSTLELGDSALYLCASSSGGLGYGYTFGSGTRLTVV.